This record covers a single T cell receptor beta chain. Antigen specificity is unknown. The repertoire was sequenced with immunoSEQ multiplex PCR; TCRdb's copy has only in-frame clones and lacks some. Among more than 85,000 clones, roughly 90% were seen once, and the ten largest hold 8% to 9%. This entry comes from a study of identifying expanded T cells in peripheral blood. Findings of the study overall: Across healthy donors, higher total template counts meant significantly greater roughly two-week count variance.

Collection occurred without any documented infections or immune events in donors. Sequenced material: blood. The receptor comes from a person aged 18 to 70 in good health.

In nucleotides, the CDR3 is TGTGCCAGTGGGGAGTGGGGGTTGCGCAATCAGCCCCAGCATTTT. It specifies CASGEWGLRNQPQHF. This chain uses TRBV19 with TRBJ1-5, with TRBD1 as a possible D gene (5 bases). The germline gives CDR1 LNHDA, CDR2 SQIVND (reference sequence). Trimming shortened V by 8 bases and J by 2 bases, and 16 bases separated the two germline ends. The length of the CDR3 is 15 residues.